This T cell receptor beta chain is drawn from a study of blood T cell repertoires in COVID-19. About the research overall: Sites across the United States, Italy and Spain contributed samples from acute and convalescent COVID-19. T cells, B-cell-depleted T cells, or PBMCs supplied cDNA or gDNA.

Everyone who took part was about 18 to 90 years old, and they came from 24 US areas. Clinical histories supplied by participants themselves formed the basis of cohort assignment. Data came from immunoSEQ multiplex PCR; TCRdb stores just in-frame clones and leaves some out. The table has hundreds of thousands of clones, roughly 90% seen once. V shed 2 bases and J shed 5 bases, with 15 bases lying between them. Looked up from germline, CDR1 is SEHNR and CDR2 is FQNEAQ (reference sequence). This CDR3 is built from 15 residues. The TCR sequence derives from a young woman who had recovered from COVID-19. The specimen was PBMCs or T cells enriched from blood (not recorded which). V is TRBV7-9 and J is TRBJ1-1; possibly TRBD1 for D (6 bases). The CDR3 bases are TGTGCCAGCAGCTTAAGACGGGGGGCGGAGACTGAAGCTTTCTTT. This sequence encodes CASSLRRGAETEAFF.